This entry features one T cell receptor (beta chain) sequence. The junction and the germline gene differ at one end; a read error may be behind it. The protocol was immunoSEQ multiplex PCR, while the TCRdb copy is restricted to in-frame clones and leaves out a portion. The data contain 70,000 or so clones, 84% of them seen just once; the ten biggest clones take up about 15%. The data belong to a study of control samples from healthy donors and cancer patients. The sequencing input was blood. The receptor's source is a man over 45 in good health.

Written as DNA, the CDR3 is TGCGCCAGCAGCTTGGAGGTCACTAGCGGGAACGCCGGGGAGCTGTTTTTT. This encodes CASSLEVTSGNAGELFF. The rearrangement joins TRBV5-1 to TRBJ2-2; 10 positions match TRBD2. There are 17 residues in the CDR3. Germline V gene data show CDR1 as SGHRS and CDR2 as YFSETQ.